Listed here are 21 T cell receptor beta chains from one sample, sequenced in a study of control samples from healthy donors and cancer patients. Method: immunoSEQ multiplex PCR; TCRdb's copy keeps in-frame clones and lacks some. The sample yields 110,000 to 150,000 clones, 89% seen once. Material: blood. Receptor source: a man aged 25-45 years in good health.

The V gene is TRBV3-1 (or the pseudogene TRBV3-2), the J gene TRBJ1-5, with D uncertain. V was cut by 1 base and J by 3 bases, with 4 bases left in between. CDR3 length: 13 amino acids. In germline, CDR1 is LGHDT, CDR2 YNNKEL (reference sequence). The CDR3 DNA is TGTGCCAGCAGCCAAGTTTCCAATCAGCCCCAGCATTTT. It is translated as CASSQVSNQPQHF.

The chain is built from TRBV27 and TRBJ1-6; 11 nucleotides align to TRBD1. Germline CDR1 reads MNHEY; CDR2 reads SMNVEV (reference sequence). CDR3 length: 16 residues. With 4 bases clipped from V and 8 bases from J, the junction kept 7 bases outside the gene matches. CDR3 sequence (DNA): TGTGCCAGCAGTTCAGGACAGGGGGCATTCCATTCACCCCTCCACTTT. It is translated as CASSSGQGAFHSPLHF.

This sequence joins TRBV5-6 and TRBJ2-5; D not certain. CDR1 and CDR2 (germline): SGHDT, YYEEEE. The CDR3 length is 14 residues. V shed 0 bases and J shed 5 bases, with 11 bases lying between them. The CDR3 loop reads CASSLVGLAETQYF. Here the CDR3 DNA reads TGTGCCAGCAGCTTGGTGGGTCTGGCGGAGACCCAGTACTTC. The whole variable domain, filled in from reference TRBV5-6 and TRBJ2-5, reads DAGVTQSPTHLIKTRGQQVTLRCSPKSGHDTVSWYQQALGQGPQFIFQYYEEEERQRGNFPDRFSGHQFPNYSSELNVNALLLGDSALYLCASSLVGLAETQYFGPGTRLLVL.

The genes are TRBV30 and TRBJ2-7; 8 bases are shared with TRBD2. The trim removed 2 bases at V and 4 bases at J, leaving 16 bases unmatched. Germline V CDR1 and CDR2: GTSNPN, SVGIG (reference sequence). The CDR3 has 17 residues. The CDR3 DNA reads TGTGCCTGGAGTCGACGGGAGGGCCTTTGGGGACGATACGAGCAGTACTTC. This translates into CAWSRREGLWGRYEQYF.

CDR3 sequence: CASSLGASGRPGTDTQYF. CDR3 nucleotides: TGTGCCAGCAGCTTAGGGGCTAGCGGGAGGCCCGGCACAGATACGCAGTATTTT. The chain combines TRBV11-3 with TRBJ2-3, with 11 bases aligning to TRBD2. CDR1 and CDR2 (germline): SGHNT, YENEEA. Trimming took 1 base from V and 1 from J; bases not matched to a gene: 7. This CDR3 contains 18 residues.

This clone was detected once. V is TRBV4-1 and J is TRBJ1-2; unclear D gene. The germline CDR1 and CDR2 sequences are MGHRA and YSYEKL. The CDR3 has 14 residues. V lost 0 bases and J lost 4, with 9 bases in between. CDR3 sequence: CASSQELGGYGYTF. The CDR3 DNA is TGCGCCAGCAGCCAAGAACTGGGTGGCTATGGCTACACCTTC.

This chain's CDR3 is CASSLTGAGYTF. CDR3 coding DNA: TGTGCCAGCAGCTTGACAGGGGCTGGCTACACCTTC. The chain links TRBV5-6 to TRBJ1-2, with 7 bases lining up with TRBD1. Germline V gives CDR1 SGHDT, CDR2 YYEEEE. The CDR3 extends over 12 amino acids. The J segment lost 7 bases and the V segment lost 1 base, leaving 1 base of the junction unmatched.

The V and J genes are TRBV11-2 and TRBJ2-7; D unresolved. There are 13 residues in the CDR3. The V end was cut by 0 bases, the J end by 2 bases, with 5 bases between. Looked up from germline, CDR1 is SGHAT and CDR2 is FQNNGV. CDR3 amino acids: CASSLDRPYEQYF. DNA of the CDR3: TGTGCCAGCAGCTTAGACAGACCCTACGAGCAGTACTTC.

The chain links TRBV3-1 (or the pseudogene TRBV3-2) to TRBJ2-3; 10 bases align to TRBD2. The CDR3 totals 18 residues. Trimming at V came to 0 bases and at J to 2 bases, leaving 8 bases not matched to a gene. CDR1 is LGHDT, CDR2 YNNKEL, per germline (reference sequence). The CDR3 loop reads CASSQDSGRALPTDTQYF. CDR3 sequence (DNA): TGTGCCAGCAGCCAAGACAGCGGGAGGGCCCTCCCCACAGATACGCAGTATTTT.

The CDR3, as DNA: TGTGCCAGCAGCCACAGCGACGACTATGGCTACACCTTC. It translates to CASSHSDDYGYTF. The V gene is TRBV25-1, the J gene TRBJ1-2; D gene ambiguous. Germline lookup yields CDR1 MGHDK and CDR2 SYGVNS. The CDR3 spans 13 residues. Trimming cost V 6 bases and J 3 bases, with 11 bases left between them.

The gene calls are TRBV3-1 (or the pseudogene TRBV3-2) and TRBJ2-2; 8 nucleotides line up with TRBD1. The ends lost 6 bases at V and 4 bases at J; junction bases unmatched: 7. The CDR3 has 15 residues. Germline V gene sequence: CDR1 LGHDT, CDR2 YNNKEL (reference sequence). In nucleotides, the CDR3 is TGTGCCAGCAGTGCCGGGACAGGCGGCACCGGGGAGCTGTTTTTT. Translating it yields CASSAGTGGTGELFF.

This chain uses TRBV5-1 with TRBJ2-7; a weak D match, TRBD2 (5 bases). This CDR3 comprises 16 residues. With 2 bases removed from V and 0 bases from J, the gap between germline ends came to 15 bases. The V gene's germline CDR1 is SGHRS and CDR2 YFSETQ. The CDR3 coding sequence is TGCGCCAGCAGCTTAGCTGGGAGCCCAAGCTCCTACGAGCAGTACTTC. The encoded protein is CASSLAGSPSSYEQYF.

The rearrangement links TRBV5-4 to TRBJ2-4; 15 bases match TRBD2. V shed 4 bases, J shed 6 bases, and the junction held 5 bases outside the gene matches. Germline V CDR1 and CDR2: SGHNT, YYREEE (reference sequence). This CDR3 comprises 16 residues. CDR3 sequence: CASSPGLAGGLNIQYF. In nucleotides, the CDR3 is TGTGCCAGCAGCCCTGGACTAGCGGGGGGGCTAAACATTCAGTACTTC.

The rearrangement uses TRBV9 and TRBJ2-7, with no clear D. V lost 4 bases to trimming and J lost 2 bases, with 13 bases between them. Germline-derived CDR1 and CDR2 are SGDLS and YYNGEE. The CDR3 runs to 14 residues. CDR3 in DNA: TGTGCCAGCAGCCCCGTGGCAGGTACCTACGAGCAGTACTTC. Protein sequence: CASSPVAGTYEQYF.

The rearrangement links TRBV25-1 to TRBJ2-3, with a tentative D call TRBD2 (6 bases). Germline CDR1 is MGHDK and CDR2 is SYGVNS. V dropped 2 bases and J dropped 6 bases, with 24 bases sitting between them. The CDR3 is 18 amino acids. CDR3 sequence: CASSETSQSELAPDTQYF. The CDR3 DNA sequence: TGTGCCAGCAGTGAAACCTCCCAGAGTGAACTAGCTCCCGATACGCAGTATTTT.

This clone occurred once. The chain joins TRBV5-1 to TRBJ2-7; 7 bases agree with TRBD1. J gave up 3 bases and V 5 bases, and 5 bases lay outside the gene matches. Germline CDR1 and CDR2: SGHRS and YFSETQ. There are 13 residues in the CDR3. The CDR3 protein is CASSWAGGYEQYF. Here the CDR3 DNA reads TGCGCCAGCAGTTGGGCAGGGGGCTACGAGCAGTACTTC. The full variable domain, rest sourced from reference TRBV5-1 and TRBJ2-7, is KAGVTQTPRYLIKTRGQQVTLSCSPISGHRSVSWYQQTPGQGLQFLFEYFSETQRNKGNFPGRFSGRQFSNSRSEMNVSTLELGDSALYLCASSWAGGYEQYFGPGTRLTVT.

The CDR3: CASTTGGGNYGYTF. The CDR3 nucleotides read TGTGCCAGCACCACAGGGGGGGGCAACTATGGCTACACCTTC. The chain carries TRBV9 and TRBJ1-2; 8 bases are shared with TRBD1. Per the germline V gene, CDR1 is SGDLS and CDR2 is YYNGEE. Unmatched junction bases numbered 6, after V lost 6 bases and J lost 2 bases. This CDR3 is 14 amino acids long. Looking up the rest from reference TRBV9 and TRBJ1-2 gives the full variable domain: DSGVTQTPKHLITATGQRVTLRCSPRSGDLSVYWYQQSLDQGLQFLIQYYNGEERAKGNILERFSAQQFPDLHSELNLSSLELGDSALYFCASTTGGGNYGYTFGSGTRLTVV.

The V and J genes are TRBV7-8 and TRBJ1-6; D remains unclear. This CDR3 is 14 amino acids long. Germline V gives CDR1 SGHVS, CDR2 FQNEAQ. Deletions cut 1 base from V and 9 bases from J, with 10 bases between. This CDR3 reads CASSLDIPPSPLHF. CDR3 DNA sequence: TGTGCCAGCAGCTTAGACATTCCCCCTTCACCCCTCCACTTT.

The J gene is TRBJ2-3, the V gene TRBV24-1; D gene ambiguous. There are 15 residues in the CDR3. Germline V CDR1 and CDR2: KGHDR, SFDVKD. With 4 bases removed from V and 6 bases from J, the gap between germline ends came to 16 bases. The CDR3 loop reads CATSDPVRGFDTQYF. Here the CDR3 DNA reads TGTGCCACCAGTGACCCTGTTAGAGGATTCGATACGCAGTATTTT.

DNA for the CDR3: TGTGCCAGTAGTATAGTGTCGCAGGGTTATGAGACCCAGTACTTC. Amino acid sequence: CASSIVSQGYETQYF. The chain couples TRBV19 to TRBJ2-5, with TRBD1 as a possible D gene (5 bases). CDR1 LNHDA and CDR2 SQIVND come from the germline V gene (reference sequence). The CDR3 totals 15 residues. The V end was cut by 1 base, the J end by 5 bases, with 14 bases between.

This chain joins TRBV5-6 and TRBJ1-2; TRBD1 is a possible D gene (5 bases). The CDR3 is 13 residues long. V was pared by 4 bases and J by 8 bases, with 15 bases between. Germline V gene sequence: CDR1 SGHDT, CDR2 YYEEEE. CDR3 in amino acids: CASSVKRGLGYTF. The DNA for the CDR3 is TGTGCCAGCAGCGTAAAACGGGGGTTAGGCTACACCTTC.